The 21 T cell receptor beta chains listed next were all sequenced from one sample in a study of cytomegalovirus exposure and HLA in healthy donors. PCR was performed using 60 Vbeta and 13 Jbeta primers. Only in-frame clones appear in the TCRdb table, and some are missing; sequencing was by immunoSEQ multiplex PCR. Of some 150,000 clones in the sample, over 70% were seen once. Sequencing was carried out using PBMCs. All receptors come from a male donor in good health and CMV-seronegative.

The chain links TRBV2 to TRBJ1-1; D possibly corresponds to TRBD1 (5 bases). Germline V gives CDR1 SNHLY, CDR2 FYNNEI. The CDR3 has 14 residues. Between the trimmed V and J ends, which lost 4 bases and 0 bases, there was a span of 9 bases. The DNA for the CDR3 is TGTGCCAGCAGTGCCCAGGGAATGAACACTGAAGCTTTCTTT. It is translated as CASSAQGMNTEAFF.

The sample holds a few counts of this clone. The chain links TRBV25-1 to TRBJ1-1; no reliable D call. Per germline, CDR1 MGHDK and CDR2 SYGVNS. The CDR3 is 14 amino acids. V lost 0 bases, J lost 7 bases, and 12 bases lay in between. DNA for the CDR3: TGTGCCAGCAGTGAATATAGCTCGACTGGTGAAGCTTTCTTT. It yields the protein CASSEYSSTGEAFF.

The CDR3 loop is CASSYSGPGGNSPLHF. The CDR3 DNA is TGTGCCAGCAGTTACTCTGGCCCGGGGGGGAATTCACCCCTCCACTTT. V usage is TRBV6-6 and J usage is TRBJ1-6, with D perhaps matching TRBD1 (5 bases). V was clipped by 0 bases and J by 7 bases, with 13 bases between them. This CDR3 comprises 16 residues. The germline V gene encodes CDR1 MNHNY and CDR2 SVGAGI (reference sequence).

The gene calls are TRBV25-1 and TRBJ2-3, with D perhaps matching TRBD2 (6 bases). With 3 bases removed from V and 6 bases from J, the gap between germline ends came to 10 bases. This CDR3 contains 13 residues. CDR1 and CDR2 (germline): MGHDK, SYGVNS. The CDR3 reads CASSEAGRDTQYF. CDR3 DNA: TGTGCCAGCAGTGAGGCAGGGAGGGATACGCAGTATTTT.

This sequence joins TRBV11-2 and TRBJ2-3; D unresolved. Germline-derived CDR1 and CDR2 are SGHAT and FQNNGV. The CDR3 length is 16 residues. V gave up 5 bases and J gave up 2 bases, with 17 bases separating them. DNA for the CDR3: TGTGCCAGCAGCGCTCCCATCGACATCCCCACAGATACGCAGTATTTT. It specifies CASSAPIDIPTDTQYF.

The genes are TRBV6-1 and TRBJ2-7, with a weak D call TRBD2 (6 bases). From germline, CDR1 is MNHNS and CDR2 SASEGT. Trimming left V 6 bases short and J 3 bases short, with 18 bases between. This CDR3 has 15 residues. The CDR3 spells CASSQIGGEHYEQYF. CDR3 sequence (DNA): TGTGCCAGCAGCCAAATCGGCGGGGAACACTACGAGCAGTACTTC.

The chain links TRBV2 to TRBJ2-7, with a tentative D call TRBD2 (5 bases). The CDR3 totals 14 residues. From germline, CDR1 is SNHLY and CDR2 FYNNEI. The ends were cut back, 4 bases at V and 3 bases at J, with 13 bases in the middle. This CDR3 reads CASSGRRGSYEQYF. Written as DNA, the CDR3 is TGTGCCAGCAGTGGTCGCCGGGGAAGCTACGAGCAGTACTTC. The full variable domain, with the rest looked up from reference TRBV2 and TRBJ2-7, is EPEVTQTPSHQVTQMGQEVILRCVPISNHLYFYWYRQILGQKVEFLVSFYNNEISEKSEIFDDQFSVERPDGSNFTLKIRSTKLEDSAMYFCASSGRRGSYEQYFGPGTRLTVT.

The rearrangement joins TRBV4-1 to TRBJ1-3; 7 bases map to TRBD1. The CDR3 is 16 residues long. Trimming cost V 4 bases and J 4 bases; bases outside gene matches: 10. Germline V gene lookup returns CDR1 MGHRA and CDR2 YSYEKL. This CDR3 reads CASSPRGQAAGNTIYF. The CDR3 DNA is TGCGCCAGCAGCCCTCGCGGACAGGCGGCCGGAAACACCATATATTTT.

As for this clone: At one end the junction does not follow the germline gene, possibly because of a read error. The V gene is TRBV19, the J gene TRBJ1-1; TRBD1 matches 7 bases. In germline, CDR1 is LNHDA, CDR2 SQIVND (reference sequence). The CDR3 runs 15 residues. The CDR3 DNA is TGTTCCAGTAGACCTACAGGGGTAGGGAACACTGAAGCTTTCTTT. Amino acids: CSSRPTGVGNTEAFF.

The chain combines TRBV19 with TRBJ1-2; possible D gene TRBD1, 6 bases. Trimming cost V 1 base and J 7 bases, with 10 bases left between them. The germline V gene has CDR1 LNHDA and CDR2 SQIVND (reference sequence). This CDR3 region has 13 residues. CDR3 protein: CASSIGQVGGYTF. In nucleotides, the CDR3 is TGTGCCAGTAGTATAGGACAGGTTGGTGGCTACACCTTC.

This rearrangement joins TRBV19 to TRBJ2-1, with a weak D call TRBD2 (5 bases). Germline-derived CDR1 and CDR2 are LNHDA and SQIVND (reference sequence). CDR3 size: 15 residues. The V end lost 2 bases, the J end lost 5 bases, and 13 bases lay between the germline ends. The CDR3 coding sequence is TGTGCCAGTAGTATAAATTGGGGAGAGCACAATGAGCAGTTCTTC. It yields the protein CASSINWGEHNEQFF.

This rearrangement joins TRBV6-5 to TRBJ2-7; TRBD1 aligns across 7 bases. Trimming removed 5 bases from V and 7 bases from J; junction bases left unmatched: 11. There are 14 residues in the CDR3. Germline V lookup: CDR1 MNHEY, CDR2 SVGAGI. The CDR3 bases are TGTGCCAGCAGTGTGCGACAGGGCCCCTCGGAGCAGTACTTC. Residues: CASSVRQGPSEQYF.

This chain connects TRBV9 to TRBJ2-5, with 10 bases fitting TRBD1. The V gene's germline CDR1 is SGDLS and CDR2 YYNGEE. This CDR3 has 17 amino acids. Trimming took 2 bases from V and 2 from J; bases not matched to a gene: 9. The CDR3, as DNA: TGTGCCAGCAGCGTTGCGGTAGGGACAGGGGAGCAAGAGACCCAGTACTTC. Encoded protein: CASSVAVGTGEQETQYF.

This clone is a singleton in its sample. This chain uses TRBV4-1 with TRBJ2-3; D call uncertain. The CDR3 totals 15 residues. The germline V gene has CDR1 MGHRA and CDR2 YSYEKL. With 0 bases removed from V and 3 bases from J, the gap between germline ends came to 10 bases. The CDR3 reads CASSQDDPETDTQYF. CDR3 nucleotide sequence: TGCGCCAGCAGCCAAGATGATCCGGAGACAGATACGCAGTATTTT.

The rearrangement uses TRBV6-4 and TRBJ2-5; D possibly corresponds to TRBD1 (6 bases). V lost 2 bases to trimming and J lost 2 bases, with 18 bases between them. The CDR3 consists of 17 residues. Looked up from germline, CDR1 is MRHNA and CDR2 is SNTAGT. In DNA, the CDR3 is TGTGCCAGCAGTGACCCTGCCCCGACAGGAGAACAAGAGACCCAGTACTTC. Translated: CASSDPAPTGEQETQYF.

This clone has just a few counts. V usage is TRBV4-1 and J usage is TRBJ1-2; D call uncertain. V gave up 1 base and J gave up 5 bases, with 11 bases separating them. The CDR3 is 14 amino acids. The germline gives CDR1 MGHRA, CDR2 YSYEKL. The CDR3 DNA is TGCGCCAGCAGCCAAGGCCCCGGGGATTATGGCTACACCTTC. Translating gives CASSQGPGDYGYTF.

This chain joins TRBV6-1 and TRBJ1-2; TRBD1 matches 8 bases. Germline CDR1 and CDR2: MNHNS and SASEGT. The CDR3 has 13 amino acids. Trimming took 8 bases from V and 4 from J; bases not matched to a gene: 6. The DNA for the CDR3 is TGTGCCAGCCGACAGGGGAGTGTCTATGGCTACACCTTC. Protein product: CASRQGSVYGYTF.

The CDR3 protein is CASSIGQGADQPQHF. The CDR3 nucleotides read TGTGCCAGTAGTATTGGACAGGGGGCTGATCAGCCCCAGCATTTT. The rearrangement links TRBV19 to TRBJ1-5; TRBD1 matches 11 bases. Germline CDR1 reads LNHDA; CDR2 reads SQIVND (reference sequence). V gave up 3 bases and J gave up 5 bases; unmatched junction bases: 3. The CDR3 sequence is 15 residues long.

The chain couples TRBV7-8 to TRBJ1-1; D call uncertain. This CDR3 is 13 amino acids long. V lost 4 bases, J lost 3 bases, and 9 bases lay in between. CDR1 is SGHVS and CDR2 is FQNEAQ in the germline V gene. As DNA, the CDR3 is TGTGCCAGCAGCTCCGTGCGGGACACTGAAGCTTTCTTT. Its protein product is CASSSVRDTEAFF. Using reference TRBV7-8 and TRBJ1-1 for the parts outside the CDR3, the full variable domain is GAGVSQSPRYKVAKRGQDVALRCDPISGHVSLFWYQQALGQGPEFLTYFQNEAQLDKSGLPSDRFFAERPEGSVSTLKIQRTQQEDSAVYLCASSSVRDTEAFFGQGTRLTVV.

The chain uses TRBV27 and TRBJ1-2; TRBD1 might be the D (5 bases). Trimming stripped 9 bases from V and 5 bases from J, with 19 bases between. There are 14 residues in the CDR3. Germline CDR1 is MNHEY and CDR2 is SMNVEV (reference sequence). CDR3 sequence: CASTSSYRLYGYTF. The CDR3 DNA reads as TGTGCCAGTACCTCATCGTACAGGCTTTATGGCTACACCTTC.

This clone was counted once. The chain combines TRBV19 with TRBJ1-4; the match to TRBD1 covers 9 bases. The CDR3 is 18 amino acids. From germline, CDR1 is LNHDA and CDR2 SQIVND (reference sequence). V lost 3 bases, J lost 7 bases, and 15 bases stayed unmatched. The CDR3 nucleotides read TGTGCCAGTAGTATCGGCGCCGGGACAGGGAAGAAAAGTGAAAAACTGTTTTTT. Amino acid sequence: CASSIGAGTGKKSEKLFF.